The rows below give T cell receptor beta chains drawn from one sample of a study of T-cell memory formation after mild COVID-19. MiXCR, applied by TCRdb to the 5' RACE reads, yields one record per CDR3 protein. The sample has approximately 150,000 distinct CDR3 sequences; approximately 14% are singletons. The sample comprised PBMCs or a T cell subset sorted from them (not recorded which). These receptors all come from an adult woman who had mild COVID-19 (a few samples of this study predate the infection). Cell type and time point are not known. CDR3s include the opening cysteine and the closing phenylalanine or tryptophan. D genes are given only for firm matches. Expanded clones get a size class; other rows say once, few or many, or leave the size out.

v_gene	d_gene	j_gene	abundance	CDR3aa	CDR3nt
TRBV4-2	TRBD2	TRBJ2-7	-	CASSQERISGGANPYEQYF	TGTGCCAGCAGCCAAGAGAGGATTAGCGGGGGGGCCAATCCCTACGAGCAGTACTTC
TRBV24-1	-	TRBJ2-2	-	CATSDHQRPNTGELFF	TGTGCCACCAGTGATCATCAGCGGCCGAACACCGGGGAGCTGTTTTTT
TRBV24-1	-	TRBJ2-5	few	CATSDLQETQYF	TGTGCCACCAGTGATCTGCAGGAGACCCAGTACTTC
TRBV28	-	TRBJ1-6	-	CASRRPNSPLHF	TGTGCCAGCAGACGCCCTAATTCACCCCTCCACTTT
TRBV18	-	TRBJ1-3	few	CASSQSSGNTIYF	TGTGCCAGCTCACAGTCCTCTGGAAACACCATATATTTT
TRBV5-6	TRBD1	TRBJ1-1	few	CASSFRDSALNTEAFF	TGTGCCAGCAGCTTCCGGGACAGTGCTCTAAACACTGAAGCTTTCTTT
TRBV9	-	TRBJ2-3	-	CASSVTTDTQYF	TGTGCCAGCAGCGTAACGACAGATACGCAGTATTTT
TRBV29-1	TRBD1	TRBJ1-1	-	CSVHNRGNTEAFF	TGCAGCGTTCACAACAGGGGAAACACTGAAGCTTTCTTT
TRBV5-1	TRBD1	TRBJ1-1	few	CASSFGDSLNTEAFF	TGCGCCAGCAGCTTTGGGGACAGCTTGAACACTGAAGCTTTCTTT
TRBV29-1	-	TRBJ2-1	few	CSVKTVVLYEQFF	TGCAGCGTCAAGACAGTCGTTTTGTATGAGCAGTTCTTC
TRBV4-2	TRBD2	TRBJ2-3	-	CASSANGLAGGAQYF	TGTGCCAGCAGCGCGAATGGGCTAGCGGGGGGGGCGCAGTATTTT
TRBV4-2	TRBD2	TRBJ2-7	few	CASSQRLAGVSYEQYF	TGTGCCAGCAGCCAAAGACTAGCGGGAGTTTCCTACGAGCAGTACTTC
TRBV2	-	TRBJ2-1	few	CASRGPGLYNEQFF	TGTGCCAGCCGGGGGCCCGGCCTTTACAATGAGCAGTTCTTC
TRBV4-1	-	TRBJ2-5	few	CASRARGGETQYF	TGCGCCAGCAGGGCCAGGGGTGGAGAGACCCAGTACTTC
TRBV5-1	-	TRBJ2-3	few	CASSAAFDTQYF	TGCGCCAGCAGCGCCGCGTTTGATACGCAGTATTTT
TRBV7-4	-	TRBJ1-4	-	CASSLGLDSQHEKLFF	TGTGCCAGCAGCTTAGGGTTAGACAGTCAACATGAAAAACTGTTTTTT
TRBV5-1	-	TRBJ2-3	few	CASSLASGSLGDTQYF	TGCGCCAGCAGCTTGGCCAGCGGCAGTCTGGGGGATACGCAGTATTTT
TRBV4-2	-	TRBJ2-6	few	CASSQDLKSGANVLTF	TGTGCCAGCAGCCAAGATTTAAAGTCTGGGGCCAACGTCCTGACTTTC
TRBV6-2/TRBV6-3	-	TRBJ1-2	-	CASSYTENYGYTF	TGTGCCAGCAGTTACACAGAGAACTATGGTTACACCTTC
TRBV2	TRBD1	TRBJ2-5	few	CASSEPGQSAQYF	TGTGCCAGCAGTGAACCGGGACAGTCGGCCCAGTACTTC
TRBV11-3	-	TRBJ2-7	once	CASTGRNYEQYF	TGTGCCAGTACGGGACGTAACTACGAGCAGTACTTC
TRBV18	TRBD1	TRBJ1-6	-	CASSPQTGDSPLHF	TGTGCCAGCTCACCCCAGACAGGGGACTCACCCCTCCACTTT
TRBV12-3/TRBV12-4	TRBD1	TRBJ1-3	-	CASSRTGKGAPGNTIYF	TGTGCCAGCAGTCGGACCGGGAAGGGGGCGCCTGGAAACACCATATATTTT